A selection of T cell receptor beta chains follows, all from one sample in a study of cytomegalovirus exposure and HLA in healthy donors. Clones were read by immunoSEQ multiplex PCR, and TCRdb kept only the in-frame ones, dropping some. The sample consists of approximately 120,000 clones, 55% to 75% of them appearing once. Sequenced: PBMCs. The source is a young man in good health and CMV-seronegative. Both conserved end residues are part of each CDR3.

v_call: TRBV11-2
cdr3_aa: CASSDRGGRGYEQYF

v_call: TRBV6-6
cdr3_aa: CASTQGATNEKLFF

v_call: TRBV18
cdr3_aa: CASSVTGGRTQYF

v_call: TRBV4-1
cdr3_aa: CASRGTGEDEQFF

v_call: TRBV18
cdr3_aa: CASSKTGVFATNEKLFF

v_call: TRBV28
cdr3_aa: CASSQMNTEAFF

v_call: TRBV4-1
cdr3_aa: CASSSGFLGSYNEQFF

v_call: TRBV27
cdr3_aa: CASSPLTGLINYGYTF

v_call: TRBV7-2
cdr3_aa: CASSFHRQGGSYGYTF

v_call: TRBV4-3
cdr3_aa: CASSQGSTSGGAGETQYF

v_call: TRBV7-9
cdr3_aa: CASSSRGTNEKLFF

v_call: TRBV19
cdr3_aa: CASSLTVTSYEQYF

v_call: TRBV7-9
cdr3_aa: CASSSQGTEAFF

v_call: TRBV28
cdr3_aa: CATLGAGVFNQPQHF

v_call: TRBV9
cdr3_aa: CASSVESDEQFF

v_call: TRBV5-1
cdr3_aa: CASSLEGGSYNEQFF

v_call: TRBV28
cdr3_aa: CASSLGGQPQETQYF

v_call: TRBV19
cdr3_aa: CASSIGSGVGYTF

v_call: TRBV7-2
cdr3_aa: CASSPRTSGWGETQYF

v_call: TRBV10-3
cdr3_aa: CAISESDINQPQHF

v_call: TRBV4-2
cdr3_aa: CASSLRAAYEQYF

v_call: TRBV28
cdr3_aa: CASSLQGRESYEQYF

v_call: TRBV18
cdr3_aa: CASSPRTGHMNTEAFF

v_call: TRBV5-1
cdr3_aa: CASSLDRVNTEAFF

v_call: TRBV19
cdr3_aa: CASSRDRAEKLFF

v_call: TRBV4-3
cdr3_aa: CASSQGIPGQGYGYTF

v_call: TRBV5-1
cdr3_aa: CASRLSDSPYGYTF

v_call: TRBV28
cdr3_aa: CASLDRVYTEAFF

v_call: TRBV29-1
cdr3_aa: CSITKSLLYNEQFF

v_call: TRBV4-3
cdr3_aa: CASSQDSGTGTALLGNTIYF

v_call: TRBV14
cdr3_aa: CASSQGLGGILNTEAFF

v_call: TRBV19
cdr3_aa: CASSLEMTGIGELFF

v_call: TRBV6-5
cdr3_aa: CASSYSRSPGGNEQYF

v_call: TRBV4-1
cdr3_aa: CASSPDGQYYEQYF

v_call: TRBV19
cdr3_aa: CASSIGTVSYTF

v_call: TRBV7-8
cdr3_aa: CASSLDRGVGPQHF

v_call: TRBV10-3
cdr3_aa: CAIRADRVSSYEQYF

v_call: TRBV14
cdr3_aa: CASSKDRVGISYEQYF

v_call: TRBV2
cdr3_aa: CASRPGSGDGTGELFF

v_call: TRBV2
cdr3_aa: CASNSQGLDGYTF

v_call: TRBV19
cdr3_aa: CASSNLGTIYGYTF

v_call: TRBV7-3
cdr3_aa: CASKGGQKSSYEQYF

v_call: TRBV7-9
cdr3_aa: CTSSLVPYAGTGNNQPQHF

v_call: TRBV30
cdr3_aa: CAYSGTGGQPQHF

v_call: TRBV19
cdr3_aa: CASPTLTGNTIYF

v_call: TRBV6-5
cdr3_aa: CASSYFIFQPQHF

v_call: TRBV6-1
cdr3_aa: CASSDLSAILYEQYF

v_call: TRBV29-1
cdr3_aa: CSAGGAVNYGYTF

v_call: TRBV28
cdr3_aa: CASSLGTGLYGYTF